One sample yielded the 9 T cell receptor beta chains listed below, sequenced in a study of T-cell reconstitution after alpha-beta-depleted transplantation in children (dated by TCRdb to the mid-2010s). The protocol used for the library was PCR. The sample was run on an Illumina HiSeq 2500. To normalize quantification of the TCRbeta repertoire, the TCR libraries were built with molecular barcoding that relied on unique molecular identifiers. TCRdb ran its own pipeline on the public reads, namely fastp trimming at Q25 and MiXCR clone calling, and kept in-frame beta chains. When rows share a CDR3 protein, they turn into one entry using the most common DNA and genes. For this sample there are around 600,000 distinct CDR3 sequences; roughly 17% appear just once. The ten largest clones capture approximately 1% of the sample. The sample consisted of PBMCs from the stem cell graft donor, taken from the stem cell graft. These receptors were obtained from a human donor who donated a stem cell graft to a child with acute myeloid leukemia.

Note on this clonotype: Germline and junction disagree at one end, which may indicate a read error. The chain combines TRBV20-1 with TRBJ1-5; D gene ambiguous. This CDR3 has 16 amino acids. The germline V gene has CDR1 DFQATT and CDR2 SNEGSKA (reference sequence). The CDR3 DNA sequence: TGCTGTGCTAGTTTGGCAGACCGATATAGCAATCAGCCCCAGCATTTT. This translates into CCASLADRYSNQPQHF.

This clonotype was picked up a small number of times. This chain uses TRBV12-3 or TRBV12-4 with TRBJ2-5, with D possibly being TRBD1 (5 bases). V lost 5 bases to trimming and J lost 7 bases, with 20 bases between them. This CDR3 is built from 15 residues. The CDR3 spells CASSPPTPGYGTQYF. The CDR3 DNA is TGTGCCAGCAGTCCCCCGACTCCAGGGTACGGGACCCAGTACTTC.

This clonotype was detected ten times or more. The genes are TRBV12-3 or TRBV12-4 and TRBJ2-5, with D possibly called TRBD1 or TRBD2 (6 bases each). The CDR3 extends over 15 amino acids. V lost 4 bases, J lost 3 bases, and 15 bases lay in between. The CDR3 DNA sequence: TGTGCCAGCAGTTCGACCGGGGGCCGAAAAGAGACCCAGTACTTC. It is translated as CASSSTGGRKETQYF.

This clonotype was picked up many times. The gene calls are TRBV20-1 and TRBJ2-5; 7 bases fit TRBD2. The CDR3 loop spans 14 amino acids. Per germline, CDR1 DFQATT and CDR2 SNEGSKA (reference sequence). V shed 4 bases and J 7 bases; nucleotides not matched to a gene: 12. This CDR3 reads CSANPTSNVGTQYF. Here the CDR3 DNA reads TGCAGTGCTAATCCGACTAGCAATGTTGGGACCCAGTACTTC.

On this clonotype itself: Being one base from a much bigger clone, this may be a read error. The rearrangement uses TRBV20-1 and TRBJ1-3, with D tentatively TRBD1 (5 bases). Germline assignment: CDR1 DFQATT and CDR2 SNEGSKA (reference sequence). CDR3 length equals 14 residues. CDR3 in amino acids: CSARAGTGWNTIDF. In DNA form, the CDR3 reads TGCAGTGCTAGAGCAGGGACGGGGTGGAACACCATAGATTTT.

The chain uses TRBV7-2 and TRBJ2-5, with D uncertain. The germline gives CDR1 SGHTA, CDR2 FQGNSA. The V gene lost 3 bases and the J gene lost 1 base, with 6 bases spanning the gap. The CDR3 consists of 13 residues. The CDR3: CASSFPVQETQYF. CDR3 coding DNA: TGTGCCAGCAGCTTCCCAGTCCAAGAGACCCAGTACTTC.

This clonotype has a handful of counts. At one end, the junction sequence differs from germline, possibly due to a read error. This chain connects TRBV5-4 to TRBJ2-2, with 7 bases lining up with TRBD2. This CDR3 has 15 amino acids. Germline CDR1 and CDR2: SGHNT and YYREEE (reference sequence). CDR3 sequence reads: CASTLKAGNTGELFF. For the CDR3, the DNA is TGTGCCAGCACCTTGAAAGCGGGAAACACCGGGGAGCTGTTTTTT.

This clonotype has a count of ten or more. The chain employs TRBV20-1 and TRBJ1-2; TRBD1 matches 9 bases. Germline values: CDR1 DFQATT, CDR2 SNEGSKA (reference sequence). This CDR3 has 13 residues. Trimming took 0 bases from V and 7 from J; bases not matched to a gene: 3. The CDR3 nucleotides read TGCAGTGCTAGAGAGGACAGGGGTGGTGGCTACACCTTC. Its protein product is CSAREDRGGGYTF.

V is TRBV7-2 and J is TRBJ2-1; possible D gene TRBD2, 6 bases. CDR1 is SGHTA and CDR2 is FQGNSA in the germline V gene. CDR3 length equals 15 residues. Trimming shortened V by 0 bases and J by 6 bases, and 12 bases separated the two germline ends. The CDR3 nucleotides read TGTGCCAGCAGCTTAGCCTCCTATAGCGGCAATGAGCAGTTCTTC. It specifies CASSLASYSGNEQFF. The full variable domain, completed using reference TRBV7-2 and TRBJ2-1, is GAGVSQSPSNKVTEKGKDVELRCDPISGHTALYWYRQSLGQGLEFLIYFQGNSAPDKSGLPSDRFSAERTGGSVSTLTIQRTQQEDSAVYLCASSLASYSGNEQFFGPGTRLTVL.